Listed below are T cell receptor beta chains from one sample, sequenced in a study of T-cell memory formation after mild COVID-19. Via MiXCR, TCRdb re-called the 5' RACE reads, giving one row per CDR3 protein. This sample has hundreds of thousands of distinct CDR3 sequences, with more than 15% found just once. Sequenced: PBMCs or a T cell subset sorted from them (not recorded which). These receptors were collected from a man younger than 35 who had mild COVID-19 (a few samples of this study predate the infection). Cell type and time point are not known. The CDR3 runs from the conserved cysteine through the conserved F or W. Fields, in order: J gene, D gene, V gene, clone size, CDR3 protein, CDR3 DNA. The D gene is left open where the match is weak. Expanded clones get a size class; other rows say once, few or many, or leave the size out.

j_call: TRBJ2-1; d_call: -; v_call: TRBV4-3; clone_size: -; cdr3_aa: CASSQEYYNEQFF; cdr3_nt: TGCGCCAGCAGCCAAGAATACTACAATGAGCAGTTCTTC
j_call: TRBJ1-1; d_call: -; v_call: TRBV20-1; clone_size: few; cdr3_aa: CSALSGGRTNTEAFF; cdr3_nt: TGCAGTGCTCTATCGGGGGGAAGGACGAACACTGAAGCTTTCTTT
j_call: TRBJ2-1; d_call: -; v_call: TRBV15; clone_size: -; cdr3_aa: CATSRGGAGSSYNEQFF; cdr3_nt: TGTGCCACCAGCAGAGGGGGGGCGGGGAGCTCCTACAATGAGCAGTTCTTC
j_call: TRBJ2-2; d_call: -; v_call: TRBV24-1; clone_size: -; cdr3_aa: CATSDLFGTGELFF; cdr3_nt: TGTGCCACCAGTGATTTATTCGGAACCGGGGAGCTGTTTTTT
j_call: TRBJ2-5; d_call: TRBD2; v_call: TRBV20-1; clone_size: few; cdr3_aa: CSASGGTSGSQETQYF; cdr3_nt: TGCAGTGCTAGTGGCGGGACTAGCGGGTCCCAAGAGACCCAGTACTTC
j_call: TRBJ2-7; d_call: -; v_call: TRBV6-1; clone_size: -; cdr3_aa: CASSEAWTAYEQYF; cdr3_nt: TGTGCCAGCAGTGAAGCGTGGACAGCTTACGAGCAGTACTTC
j_call: TRBJ1-6; d_call: TRBD1; v_call: TRBV5-1; clone_size: -; cdr3_aa: CASSFGQGVGNSPLHF; cdr3_nt: TGCGCCAGCAGCTTCGGGCAGGGGGTGGGGAATTCACCCCTCCACTTT
j_call: TRBJ1-4; d_call: TRBD1; v_call: TRBV7-9; clone_size: few; cdr3_aa: CASDRGQGLGEKLFF; cdr3_nt: TGTGCCAGCGACAGGGGCCAGGGGTTAGGTGAAAAACTGTTTTTT
j_call: TRBJ1-1; d_call: -; v_call: TRBV4-1; clone_size: -; cdr3_aa: CASSQVFGNRNTEAFF; cdr3_nt: TGCGCCAGCAGCCAAGTTTTCGGGAACAGAAACACTGAAGCTTTCTTT
j_call: TRBJ2-1; d_call: -; v_call: TRBV7-2; clone_size: few; cdr3_aa: CASSFGPKNEQFF; cdr3_nt: TGTGCCAGCAGCTTCGGGCCCAAGAATGAGCAGTTCTTC
j_call: TRBJ1-2; d_call: -; v_call: TRBV4-1; clone_size: -; cdr3_aa: CASSQDLRENYGYTF; cdr3_nt: TGCGCCAGCAGCCAAGATCTGCGGGAGAACTATGGCTACACCTTC
j_call: TRBJ2-1; d_call: -; v_call: TRBV5-1; clone_size: few; cdr3_aa: CASSLVGAGAVYDNEQFF; cdr3_nt: TGCGCCAGCAGCTTGGTGGGGGCGGGGGCAGTTTACGACAATGAGCAGTTCTTC
j_call: TRBJ2-1; d_call: -; v_call: TRBV7-2; clone_size: -; cdr3_aa: CASSWTSYNEQFF; cdr3_nt: TGTGCCAGCAGCTGGACATCCTACAATGAGCAGTTCTTC
j_call: TRBJ1-1; d_call: TRBD1; v_call: TRBV7-9; clone_size: few; cdr3_aa: CASSTGQGVSTEAFF; cdr3_nt: TGTGCCAGCAGCACAGGACAGGGTGTGAGCACTGAAGCTTTCTTT
j_call: TRBJ1-2; d_call: -; v_call: TRBV7-9; clone_size: -; cdr3_aa: CASSPVRVGYTF; cdr3_nt: TGTGCCAGCAGCCCCGTCCGAGTGGGCTACACCTTC
j_call: TRBJ1-6; d_call: TRBD1; v_call: TRBV6-6; clone_size: -; cdr3_aa: CASTKGQANSPLHF; cdr3_nt: TGTGCCAGCACAAAAGGACAGGCGAATTCACCCCTCCACTTT
j_call: TRBJ1-6; d_call: -; v_call: TRBV4-1; clone_size: -; cdr3_aa: CASRQVGGFYNSPLHF; cdr3_nt: TGCGCCAGCAGGCAAGTTGGAGGATTCTATAATTCACCCCTCCACTTT
j_call: TRBJ2-1; d_call: TRBD2; v_call: TRBV12-3/TRBV12-4; clone_size: few; cdr3_aa: CASSLDRRGGIYNEQFF; cdr3_nt: TGTGCCAGCAGTTTAGATCGTCGCGGGGGGATCTACAATGAGCAGTTCTTC
j_call: TRBJ1-2; d_call: TRBD1; v_call: TRBV7-2; clone_size: -; cdr3_aa: CASSPTTGGRNYGYTF; cdr3_nt: TGTGCCAGCAGCCCAACGACAGGGGGCCGAAACTATGGCTACACCTTC
j_call: TRBJ2-1; d_call: TRBD1; v_call: TRBV27; clone_size: -; cdr3_aa: CASSFGTAIYNEQFF; cdr3_nt: TGTGCCAGCAGTTTCGGGACAGCCATTTACAATGAGCAGTTCTTC
j_call: TRBJ2-1; d_call: -; v_call: TRBV7-2; clone_size: few; cdr3_aa: CASSLAHSPYNEQFF; cdr3_nt: TGTGCCAGCAGCTTAGCCCATAGCCCCTACAATGAGCAGTTCTTC
j_call: TRBJ2-1; d_call: TRBD2; v_call: TRBV7-2; clone_size: -; cdr3_aa: CASSYARGEGNEQFF; cdr3_nt: TGTGCCAGCAGCTACGCACGTGGGGAGGGCAATGAGCAGTTCTTC
j_call: TRBJ2-5; d_call: -; v_call: TRBV10-3; clone_size: few; cdr3_aa: CAIRGQETQYF; cdr3_nt: TGTGCCATCAGAGGCCAAGAGACCCAGTACTTC
j_call: TRBJ2-3; d_call: -; v_call: TRBV25-1; clone_size: few; cdr3_aa: CASCKTGSTDTQYF; cdr3_nt: TGTGCCAGCTGTAAGACGGGGAGCACAGATACGCAGTATTTT
j_call: TRBJ1-1; d_call: TRBD1; v_call: TRBV7-9; clone_size: few; cdr3_aa: CASSPGGQGMNTEAFF; cdr3_nt: TGTGCCAGCAGCCCTGGGGGACAGGGGATGAACACTGAAGCTTTCTTT
j_call: TRBJ1-5; d_call: -; v_call: TRBV20-1; clone_size: few; cdr3_aa: CSAREGRGSGFWRNQPQHF; cdr3_nt: TGCAGTGCTAGAGAGGGTCGGGGATCGGGGTTTTGGCGCAATCAGCCCCAGCATTTT
j_call: TRBJ2-5; d_call: -; v_call: TRBV6-6; clone_size: -; cdr3_aa: CASRRGQGGTQYF; cdr3_nt: TGTGCCAGCAGAAGAGGGCAGGGAGGGACCCAGTACTTC
j_call: TRBJ2-2; d_call: -; v_call: TRBV6-2/TRBV6-3; clone_size: few; cdr3_aa: CASSSGRFGTGELFF; cdr3_nt: TGTGCCAGCAGCTCAGGGAGATTTGGCACCGGGGAGCTGTTTTTT
j_call: TRBJ2-2; d_call: -; v_call: TRBV5-1; clone_size: -; cdr3_aa: CASSLAGGYTGELFF; cdr3_nt: TGCGCCAGCAGCTTGGCCGGAGGGTACACCGGGGAGCTGTTTTTT
j_call: TRBJ2-7; d_call: -; v_call: TRBV4-3; clone_size: -; cdr3_aa: CASSQGRATYEQYF; cdr3_nt: TGCGCCAGCAGCCAAGGTAGAGCCACCTACGAGCAGTACTTC
j_call: TRBJ2-5; d_call: -; v_call: TRBV7-2; clone_size: many; cdr3_aa: CASSFSRHQETQYF; cdr3_nt: TGTGCCAGCAGCTTCAGTAGACACCAAGAGACCCAGTACTTC
j_call: TRBJ2-3; d_call: TRBD2; v_call: TRBV5-1; clone_size: few; cdr3_aa: CASGASGGATDTQYF; cdr3_nt: TGCGCCAGCGGGGCTAGCGGGGGGGCCACAGATACGCAGTATTTT
j_call: TRBJ1-6; d_call: -; v_call: TRBV4-3; clone_size: many; cdr3_aa: CASSQEIGSPLHF; cdr3_nt: TGCGCCAGCAGCCAAGAAATCGGTTCACCCCTCCACTTT
j_call: TRBJ1-3; d_call: -; v_call: TRBV5-1; clone_size: many; cdr3_aa: CASSLAGAGNTIYF; cdr3_nt: TGTGCCAGCTCACTGGCAGGGGCTGGAAACACCATATATTTT
j_call: TRBJ2-2; d_call: TRBD1; v_call: TRBV4-1; clone_size: -; cdr3_aa: CASSQETGTLAGGELFF; cdr3_nt: TGCGCCAGCAGCCAAGAGACAGGGACGCTCGCGGGCGGGGAGCTGTTTTTT
j_call: TRBJ1-5; d_call: TRBD1; v_call: TRBV6-5; clone_size: -; cdr3_aa: CASSLYSGTGSNQPQHF; cdr3_nt: TGTGCCAGCAGCCTCTATAGCGGGACAGGAAGCAATCAGCCCCAGCATTTT
j_call: TRBJ2-1; d_call: -; v_call: TRBV6-5; clone_size: few; cdr3_aa: CASSYHSRSPYNEQFF; cdr3_nt: TGTGCCAGCAGTTACCATTCGAGGTCCCCCTACAATGAGCAGTTCTTC
j_call: TRBJ2-7; d_call: TRBD2; v_call: TRBV7-2; clone_size: many; cdr3_aa: CASSLQRGYEQYF; cdr3_nt: TGTGCCAGCAGCTTACAGCGGGGTTACGAGCAGTACTTC
j_call: TRBJ1-5; d_call: TRBD1; v_call: TRBV6-1; clone_size: -; cdr3_aa: CASNQQGRNQPQHF; cdr3_nt: TGTGCCAGCAACCAACAGGGGAGGAATCAGCCCCAGCATTTT
j_call: TRBJ1-2; d_call: -; v_call: TRBV12-3/TRBV12-4; clone_size: few; cdr3_aa: CASSLSSAGVSYTF; cdr3_nt: TGTGCCAGCAGTTTATCCTCGGCAGGGGTTAGCTACACCTTC
j_call: TRBJ1-2; d_call: -; v_call: TRBV4-1; clone_size: few; cdr3_aa: CASSPTGLTGYTF; cdr3_nt: TGCGCCAGCAGCCCGACAGGACTAACTGGCTACACCTTC
j_call: TRBJ2-3; d_call: -; v_call: TRBV4-1; clone_size: many; cdr3_aa: CASSLHRADTQYF; cdr3_nt: TGCGCCAGCAGCCTGCACAGGGCAGATACGCAGTATTTT
j_call: TRBJ1-1; d_call: -; v_call: TRBV7-6; clone_size: few; cdr3_aa: CASSPSRGGLNTEAFF; cdr3_nt: TGTGCCAGCAGCCCTTCGCGGGGGGGCCTGAACACTGAAGCTTTCTTT
j_call: TRBJ1-1; d_call: -; v_call: TRBV13; clone_size: -; cdr3_aa: CASSPNRVAEAFF; cdr3_nt: TGTGCCAGCAGCCCTAACAGGGTGGCTGAAGCTTTCTTT
j_call: TRBJ1-1; d_call: -; v_call: TRBV2; clone_size: -; cdr3_aa: CASSEMDTEAFF; cdr3_nt: TGTGCCAGCAGTGAAATGGACACTGAAGCTTTCTTT
j_call: TRBJ2-5; d_call: -; v_call: TRBV7-8; clone_size: -; cdr3_aa: CASSLPGLKITGETQYF; cdr3_nt: TGTGCCAGCAGCCTACCGGGACTGAAAATTACAGGCGAGACCCAGTACTTC
j_call: TRBJ1-2; d_call: TRBD1; v_call: TRBV5-1; clone_size: -; cdr3_aa: CASSVTGDYGYTF; cdr3_nt: TGCGCCAGCAGCGTCACAGGGGACTATGGCTACACCTTC
j_call: TRBJ2-3; d_call: TRBD1; v_call: TRBV24-1; clone_size: -; cdr3_aa: CATSDPGQGAIDTQYF; cdr3_nt: TGTGCCACCAGTGATCCCGGACAGGGGGCGATAGATACGCAGTATTTT
j_call: TRBJ2-5; d_call: TRBD1; v_call: TRBV5-1; clone_size: few; cdr3_aa: CASHYRGGETQYF; cdr3_nt: TGCGCCAGTCACTACAGGGGTGGAGAGACCCAGTACTTC
j_call: TRBJ2-5; d_call: TRBD1; v_call: TRBV9; clone_size: -; cdr3_aa: CASSVGRGRGETQYF; cdr3_nt: TGTGCCAGCAGCGTAGGAAGGGGGCGCGGGGAGACCCAGTACTTC